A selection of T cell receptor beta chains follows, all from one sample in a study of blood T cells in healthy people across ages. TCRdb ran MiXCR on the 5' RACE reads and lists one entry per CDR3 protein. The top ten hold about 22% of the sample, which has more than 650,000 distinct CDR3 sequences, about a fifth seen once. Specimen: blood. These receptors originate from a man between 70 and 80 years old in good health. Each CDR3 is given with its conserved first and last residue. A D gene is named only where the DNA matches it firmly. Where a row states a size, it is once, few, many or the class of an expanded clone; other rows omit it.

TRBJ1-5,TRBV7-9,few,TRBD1,CASSSSGGKNQPQHF,TGTGCCAGCAGTTCCTCAGGGGGCAAGAATCAGCCCCAGCATTTT
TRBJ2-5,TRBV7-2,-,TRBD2,CASSLRSGGGETQYF,TGTGCCAGCAGCTTACGTAGCGGGGGTGGAGAGACCCAGTACTTC
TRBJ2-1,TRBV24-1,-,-,CATSDLSPPYNEQFF,TGTGCCACCAGTGATTTATCCCCACCCTACAATGAGCAGTTCTTC
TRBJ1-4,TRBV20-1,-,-,CSAPTVLGARNEKLFF,TGCAGTGCTCCCACAGTTCTGGGGGCGCGTAATGAAAAACTGTTTTTT
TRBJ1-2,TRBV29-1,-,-,CSVEELGGGGYTF,TGCAGCGTTGAAGAATTAGGGGGTGGAGGCTACACCTTC
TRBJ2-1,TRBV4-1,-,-,CASSHAGIPNNEQFF,TGCGCCAGCAGCCACGCGGGGATTCCTAACAATGAGCAGTTCTTC
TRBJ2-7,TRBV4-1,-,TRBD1,CASSQEDRLGLYYEQYF,TGCGCCAGCAGCCAAGAGGACAGGTTGGGCCTTTACTACGAGCAGTACTTC
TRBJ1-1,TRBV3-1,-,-,CASSQDTRTEAFF,TGTGCCAGCAGCCAAGACACGAGGACTGAAGCTTTCTTT
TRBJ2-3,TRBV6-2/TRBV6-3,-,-,CASSMHRDPHTQYF,TGTGCCAGCAGTATGCACCGGGACCCCCATACGCAGTATTTT
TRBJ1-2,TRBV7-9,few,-,CASSWLRDIYGYTF,TGTGCCAGCAGCTGGTTGCGGGACATCTATGGCTACACCTTC
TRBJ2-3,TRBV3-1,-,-,CASSLRSRLSTDTQYF,TGTGCCAGCAGCCTTAGATCCCGGTTGAGCACAGATACGCAGTATTTT
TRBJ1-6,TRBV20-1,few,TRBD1,CSARDNGGQGDSSPLHF,TGCAGTGCTAGAGATAATGGCGGACAGGGGGATAGTTCACCCCTCCACTTT
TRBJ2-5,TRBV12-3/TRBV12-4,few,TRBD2,CASSQLAGAWETQYF,TGTGCCAGCAGTCAGCTAGCGGGGGCTTGGGAGACCCAGTACTTC
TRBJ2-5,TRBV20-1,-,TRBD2,CSAPTSGGFQETQYF,TGCAGTGCCCCGACTAGCGGGGGCTTCCAAGAGACCCAGTACTTC
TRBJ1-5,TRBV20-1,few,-,CSARESVNSNQPQHF,TGCAGTGCTAGAGAATCGGTCAATAGCAATCAGCCCCAGCATTTT
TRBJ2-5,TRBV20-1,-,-,CSARAPGGETQYF,TGCAGTGCTAGAGCTCCCGGGGGAGAGACCCAGTACTTC
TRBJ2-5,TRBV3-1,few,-,CASSPSTWPPTTQYF,TGTGCCAGCAGTCCCTCTACGTGGCCTCCTACGACGCAGTACTTC
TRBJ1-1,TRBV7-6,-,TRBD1,CASSSQGGRGTEAFF,TGTGCCAGCAGCTCCCAGGGGGGGCGAGGCACTGAAGCTTTCTTT
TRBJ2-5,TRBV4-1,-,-,CASSQEFQAWETQYF,TGCGCCAGCAGCCAAGAGTTCCAGGCATGGGAGACCCAGTACTTC
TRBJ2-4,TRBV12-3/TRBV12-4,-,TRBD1,CASSLSGTGVNIQYF,TGTGCCAGCAGTTTATCTGGGACAGGGGTAAACATTCAGTACTTC
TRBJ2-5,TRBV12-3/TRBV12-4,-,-,CASSLMWDSRETQYF,TGTGCCAGCAGTTTAATGTGGGATAGTCGAGAGACCCAGTACTTC
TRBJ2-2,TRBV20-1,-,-,CSATGPIANTGELFF,TGCAGTGCGACCGGGCCAATCGCGAACACCGGGGAGCTGTTTTTT
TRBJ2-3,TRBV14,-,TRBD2,CASSRPRGLAGAPADTQYF,TGTGCCAGCAGCCGCCCCAGGGGACTAGCGGGAGCCCCGGCAGATACGCAGTATTTT
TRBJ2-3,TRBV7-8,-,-,CASSFWGVRVPDTQYF,TGTGCCAGCAGCTTTTGGGGAGTCAGGGTCCCAGATACGCAGTATTTT
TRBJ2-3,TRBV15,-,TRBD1,CATSGDRGPPDTQYF,TGTGCCACCAGCGGGGACAGGGGACCCCCAGATACGCAGTATTTT
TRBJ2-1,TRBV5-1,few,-,CASSLAAENRYNEQFF,TGCGCCAGCAGCTTGGCTGCTGAAAACCGTTACAATGAGCAGTTCTTC
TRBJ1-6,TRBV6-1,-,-,CASDPEGLALHF,TGTGCCAGCGACCCCGAGGGTTTAGCCCTCCACTTT
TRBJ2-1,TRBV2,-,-,CASSRDWSYNEQFF,TGTGCCAGCAGCCGGGACTGGTCCTACAATGAGCAGTTCTTC
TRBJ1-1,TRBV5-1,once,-,CASSRMEGLDTEAFF,TGCGCCAGCAGCCGCATGGAGGGGCTGGACACTGAAGCTTTCTTT
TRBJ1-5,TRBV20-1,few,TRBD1,CSAQGAGQPQHF,TGCAGTGCGCAGGGGGCTGGTCAGCCCCAGCATTTT
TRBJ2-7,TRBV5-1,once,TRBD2,CASSFSSGRAIYEQYF,TGCGCCAGCAGCTTTAGTAGCGGGAGGGCCATCTACGAGCAGTACTTC
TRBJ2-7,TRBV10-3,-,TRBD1,CATWTGALGEQYF,TGTGCCACATGGACAGGGGCTTTGGGGGAGCAGTACTTC
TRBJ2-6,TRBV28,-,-,CASSSYFLPANSGANVLTF,TGTGCCAGCAGTTCGTATTTCCTCCCGGCCAACTCTGGGGCCAACGTCCTGACTTTC
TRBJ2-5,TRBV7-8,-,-,CASTNSGWETQYF,TGTGCCAGCACAAACAGCGGTTGGGAGACCCAGTACTTC
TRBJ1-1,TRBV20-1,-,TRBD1,CSASQGAGAFF,TGCAGTGCTTCCCAGGGGGCTGGAGCTTTCTTT
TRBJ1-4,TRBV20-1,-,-,CSASGTLGLRGKLFF,TGCAGTGCTAGCGGTACTCTTGGCTTAAGGGGAAAACTGTTTTTT
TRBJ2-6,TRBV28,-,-,CASGIRNSGANVLTF,TGTGCCAGCGGGATCCGAAATTCTGGGGCCAACGTCCTGACTTTC
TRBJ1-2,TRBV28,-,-,CASSLSPRGRGYTF,TGTGCCAGCAGTTTATCCCCCCGGGGCAGGGGCTACACCTTC
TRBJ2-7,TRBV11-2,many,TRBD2,CASSISRTSGGSSEQYF,TGTGCCAGCAGCATAAGTCGGACTAGCGGGGGGTCGAGCGAGCAGTACTTC
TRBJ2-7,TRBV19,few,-,CASSMISRAGTYEQYF,TGTGCCAGTAGTATGATATCCCGGGCAGGGACCTACGAGCAGTACTTC
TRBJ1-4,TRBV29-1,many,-,CSVRTDPTNEKLFF,TGCAGCGTCAGGACAGACCCAACTAATGAAAAACTGTTTTTT
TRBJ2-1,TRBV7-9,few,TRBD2,CASSFPREVVNEQFF,TGTGCCAGCAGCTTCCCGCGGGAGGTAGTTAATGAGCAGTTCTTC
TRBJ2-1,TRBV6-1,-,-,CASGKGLGNEQFF,TGTGCCAGCGGAAAGGGGTTGGGTAATGAGCAGTTCTTC
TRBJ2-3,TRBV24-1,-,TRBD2,CATSDETSGRDTQYF,TGTGCCACCAGTGACGAAACTAGCGGGAGGGATACGCAGTATTTT
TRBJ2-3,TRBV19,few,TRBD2,CASSMGASGPLSTDTQYF,TGTGCCAGTAGTATGGGGGCTAGCGGGCCTTTGAGCACAGATACGCAGTATTTT
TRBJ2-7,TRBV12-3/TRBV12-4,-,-,CASRKYKDYEQYF,TGTGCCAGCAGGAAGTATAAAGACTACGAGCAGTACTTC
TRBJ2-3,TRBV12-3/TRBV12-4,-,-,CASSLVRSDTQYF,TGTGCCAGCAGTTTAGTGAGATCAGATACGCAGTATTTT
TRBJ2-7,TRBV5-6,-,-,CASSLKRMAISYEQYF,TGTGCCAGCAGCCTGAAACGAATGGCCATTTCCTACGAGCAGTACTTC
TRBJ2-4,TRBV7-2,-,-,CASSLTRGVNIQYF,TGTGCCAGCAGCTTAACGAGGGGAGTAAACATTCAGTACTTC
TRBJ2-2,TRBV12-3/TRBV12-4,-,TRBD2,CASSAGGDTGELFF,TGTGCCAGCAGTGCCGGGGGGGACACCGGGGAGCTGTTTTTT